This record covers a single T cell receptor beta chain. Antigen: not known. RNA transcripts provided the source from which TCR beta CDR3 regions were amplified. The primer set for the first-round RT-PCR of the TCR CDR3 was HTBI. Via MiXCR, TCRdb re-called the multiplex PCR reads, giving one row per CDR3 protein. This table has a few hundred thousand distinct CDR3 sequences, roughly 50% appearing once. These data originate in a study of T cells in Graves' hyperthyroidism and ophthalmopathy. Study-level results: A model of 13 V-J pairs discriminated ophthalmopathy from stable hyperthyroidism. Most expanded thyroid clonotypes above 0.001 recurred in blood.

Patients with uncontrolled infections, other autoimmune diseases, pregnancy or lactation were excluded. V shed 2 bases, J shed 7 bases, and the junction held 9 bases outside the gene matches. This CDR3 is 16 amino acids long. The sequence was obtained from a woman aged 18-29 years with Graves' hyperthyroidism. The J gene is TRBJ2-1, the V gene TRBV12-3 or TRBV12-4; 9 bases line up with TRBD1. The sample comprised peripheral blood or thyroid tissue (not recorded which). The CDR3 protein is CASSLHPGTGWNEQFF. The CDR3 bases are TGTGCCAGCAGTTTACACCCTGGGACAGGGTGGAATGAGCAGTTCTTC.